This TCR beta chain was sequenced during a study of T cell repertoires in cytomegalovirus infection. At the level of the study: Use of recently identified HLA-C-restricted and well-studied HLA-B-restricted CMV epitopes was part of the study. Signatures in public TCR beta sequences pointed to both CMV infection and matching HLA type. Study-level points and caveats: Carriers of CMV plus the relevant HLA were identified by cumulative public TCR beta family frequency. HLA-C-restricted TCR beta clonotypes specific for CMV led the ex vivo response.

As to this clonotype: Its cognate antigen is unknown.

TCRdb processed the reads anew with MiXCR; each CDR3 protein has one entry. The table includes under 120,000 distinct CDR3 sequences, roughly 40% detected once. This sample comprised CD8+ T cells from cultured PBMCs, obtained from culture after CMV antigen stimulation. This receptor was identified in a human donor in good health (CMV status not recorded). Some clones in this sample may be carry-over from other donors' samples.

DNA for the CDR3: TGTGCCACCAGTGATTCAGGGAGCGGCTACACCTTC. It is translated as CATSDSGSGYTF. This chain joins TRBV24-1 and TRBJ1-2, with a tentative D call TRBD1 (5 bases). Trimming took off 2 bases at V and 8 bases at J, with 8 bases between the two ends. CDR1 KGHDR and CDR2 SFDVKD come from the germline V gene. This CDR3 is 12 amino acids long.